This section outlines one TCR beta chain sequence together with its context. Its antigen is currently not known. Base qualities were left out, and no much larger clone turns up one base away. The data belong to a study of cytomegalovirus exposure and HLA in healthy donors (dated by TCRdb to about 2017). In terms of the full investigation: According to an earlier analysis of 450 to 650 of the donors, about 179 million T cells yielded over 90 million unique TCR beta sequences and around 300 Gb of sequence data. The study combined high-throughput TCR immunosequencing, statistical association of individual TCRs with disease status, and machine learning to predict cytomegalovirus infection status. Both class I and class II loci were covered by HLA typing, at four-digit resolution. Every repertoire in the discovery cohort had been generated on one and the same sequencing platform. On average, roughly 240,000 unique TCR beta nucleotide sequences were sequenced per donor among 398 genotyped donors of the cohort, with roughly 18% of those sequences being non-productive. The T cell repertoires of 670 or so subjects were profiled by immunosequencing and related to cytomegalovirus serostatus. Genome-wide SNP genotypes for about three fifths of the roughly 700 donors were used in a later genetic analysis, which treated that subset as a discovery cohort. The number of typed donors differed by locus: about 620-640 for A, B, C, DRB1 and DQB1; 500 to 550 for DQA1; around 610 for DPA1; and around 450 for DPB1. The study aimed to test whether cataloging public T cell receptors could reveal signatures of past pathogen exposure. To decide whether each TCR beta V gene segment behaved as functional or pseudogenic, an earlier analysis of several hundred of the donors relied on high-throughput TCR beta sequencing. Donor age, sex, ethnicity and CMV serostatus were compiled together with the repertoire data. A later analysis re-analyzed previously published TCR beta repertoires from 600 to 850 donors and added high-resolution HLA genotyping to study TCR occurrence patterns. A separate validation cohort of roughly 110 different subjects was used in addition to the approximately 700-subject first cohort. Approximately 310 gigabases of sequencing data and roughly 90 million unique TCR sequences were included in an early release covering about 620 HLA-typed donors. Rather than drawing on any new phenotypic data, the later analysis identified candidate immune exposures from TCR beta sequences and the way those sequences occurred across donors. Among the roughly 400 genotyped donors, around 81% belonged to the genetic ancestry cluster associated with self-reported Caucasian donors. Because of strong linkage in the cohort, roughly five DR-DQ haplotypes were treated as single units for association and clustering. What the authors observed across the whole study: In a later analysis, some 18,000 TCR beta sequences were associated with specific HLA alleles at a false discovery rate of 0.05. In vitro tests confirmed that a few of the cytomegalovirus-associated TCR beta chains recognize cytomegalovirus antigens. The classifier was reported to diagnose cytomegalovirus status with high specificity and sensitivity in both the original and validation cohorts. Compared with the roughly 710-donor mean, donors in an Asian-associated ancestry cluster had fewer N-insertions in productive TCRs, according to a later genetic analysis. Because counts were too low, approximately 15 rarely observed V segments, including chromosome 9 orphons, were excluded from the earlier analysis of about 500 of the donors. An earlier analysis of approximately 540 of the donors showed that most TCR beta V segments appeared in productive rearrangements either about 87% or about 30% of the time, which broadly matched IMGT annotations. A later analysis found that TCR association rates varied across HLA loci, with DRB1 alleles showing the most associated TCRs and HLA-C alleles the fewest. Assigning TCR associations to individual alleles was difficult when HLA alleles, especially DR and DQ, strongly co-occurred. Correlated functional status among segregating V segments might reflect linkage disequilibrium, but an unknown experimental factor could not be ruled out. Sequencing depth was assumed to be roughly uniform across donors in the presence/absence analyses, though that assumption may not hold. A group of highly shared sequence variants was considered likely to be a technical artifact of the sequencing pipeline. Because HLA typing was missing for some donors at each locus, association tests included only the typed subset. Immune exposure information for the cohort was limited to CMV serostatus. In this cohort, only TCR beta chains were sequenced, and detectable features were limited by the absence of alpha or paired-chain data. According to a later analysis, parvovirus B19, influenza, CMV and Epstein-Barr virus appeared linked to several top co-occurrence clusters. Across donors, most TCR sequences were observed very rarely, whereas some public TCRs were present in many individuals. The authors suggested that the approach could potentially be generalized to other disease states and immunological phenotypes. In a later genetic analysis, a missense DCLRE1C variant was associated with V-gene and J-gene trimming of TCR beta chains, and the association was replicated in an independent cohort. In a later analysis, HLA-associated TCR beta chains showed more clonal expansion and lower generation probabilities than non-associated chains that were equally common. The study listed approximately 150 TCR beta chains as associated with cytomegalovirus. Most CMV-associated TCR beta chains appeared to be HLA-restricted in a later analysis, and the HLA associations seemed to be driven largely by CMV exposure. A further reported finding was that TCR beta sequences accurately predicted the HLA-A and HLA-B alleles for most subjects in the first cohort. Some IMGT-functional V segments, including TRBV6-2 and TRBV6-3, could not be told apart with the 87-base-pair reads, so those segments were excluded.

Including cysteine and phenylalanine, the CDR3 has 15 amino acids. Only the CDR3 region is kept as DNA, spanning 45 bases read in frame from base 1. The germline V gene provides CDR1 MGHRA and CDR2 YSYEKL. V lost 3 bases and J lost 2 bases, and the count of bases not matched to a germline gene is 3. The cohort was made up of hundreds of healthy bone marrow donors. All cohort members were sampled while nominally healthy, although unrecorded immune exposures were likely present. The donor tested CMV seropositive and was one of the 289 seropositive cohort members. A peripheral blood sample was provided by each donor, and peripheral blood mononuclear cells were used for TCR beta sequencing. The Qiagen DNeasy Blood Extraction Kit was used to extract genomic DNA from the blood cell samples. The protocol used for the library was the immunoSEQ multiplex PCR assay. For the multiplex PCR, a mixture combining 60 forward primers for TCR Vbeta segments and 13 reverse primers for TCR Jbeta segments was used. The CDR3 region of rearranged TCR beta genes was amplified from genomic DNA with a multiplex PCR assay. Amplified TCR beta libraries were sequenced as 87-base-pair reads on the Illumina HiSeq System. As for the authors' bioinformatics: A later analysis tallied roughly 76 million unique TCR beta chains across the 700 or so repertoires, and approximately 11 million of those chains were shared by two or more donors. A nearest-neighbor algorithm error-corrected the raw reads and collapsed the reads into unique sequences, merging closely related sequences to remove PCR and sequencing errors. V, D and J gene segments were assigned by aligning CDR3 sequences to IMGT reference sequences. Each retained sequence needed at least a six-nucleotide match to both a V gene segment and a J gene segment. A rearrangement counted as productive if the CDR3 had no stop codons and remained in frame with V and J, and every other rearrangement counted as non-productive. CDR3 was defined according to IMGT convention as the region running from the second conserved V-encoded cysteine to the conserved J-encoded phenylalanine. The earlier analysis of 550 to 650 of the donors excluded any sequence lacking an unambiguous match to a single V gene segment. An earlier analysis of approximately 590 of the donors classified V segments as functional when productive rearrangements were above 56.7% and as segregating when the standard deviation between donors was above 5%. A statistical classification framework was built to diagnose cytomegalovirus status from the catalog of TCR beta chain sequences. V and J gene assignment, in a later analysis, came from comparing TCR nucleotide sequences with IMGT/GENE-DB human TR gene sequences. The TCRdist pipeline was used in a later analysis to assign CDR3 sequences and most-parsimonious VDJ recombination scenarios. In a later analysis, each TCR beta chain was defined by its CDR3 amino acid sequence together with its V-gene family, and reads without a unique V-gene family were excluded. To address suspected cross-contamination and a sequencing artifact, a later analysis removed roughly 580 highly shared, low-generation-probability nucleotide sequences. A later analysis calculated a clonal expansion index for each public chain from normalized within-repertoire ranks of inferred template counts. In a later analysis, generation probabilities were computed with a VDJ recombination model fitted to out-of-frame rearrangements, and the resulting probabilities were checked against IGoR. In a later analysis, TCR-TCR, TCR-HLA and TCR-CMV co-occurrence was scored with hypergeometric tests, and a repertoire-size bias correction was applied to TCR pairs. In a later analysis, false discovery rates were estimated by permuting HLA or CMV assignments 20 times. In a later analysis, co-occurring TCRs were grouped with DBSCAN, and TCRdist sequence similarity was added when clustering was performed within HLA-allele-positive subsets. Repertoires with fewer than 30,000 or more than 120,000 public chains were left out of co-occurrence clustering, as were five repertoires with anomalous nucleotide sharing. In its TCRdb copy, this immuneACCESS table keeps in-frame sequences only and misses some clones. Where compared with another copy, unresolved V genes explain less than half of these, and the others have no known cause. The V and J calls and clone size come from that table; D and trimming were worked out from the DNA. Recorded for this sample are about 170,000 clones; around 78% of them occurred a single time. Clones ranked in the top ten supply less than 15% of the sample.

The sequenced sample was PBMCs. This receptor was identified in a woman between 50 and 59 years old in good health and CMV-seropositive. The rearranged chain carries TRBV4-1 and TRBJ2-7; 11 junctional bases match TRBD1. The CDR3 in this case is CASSQQGQGAYEQYF. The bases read TGCGCCAGCAGCCAGCAGGGACAGGGGGCCTACGAGCAGTACTTC.